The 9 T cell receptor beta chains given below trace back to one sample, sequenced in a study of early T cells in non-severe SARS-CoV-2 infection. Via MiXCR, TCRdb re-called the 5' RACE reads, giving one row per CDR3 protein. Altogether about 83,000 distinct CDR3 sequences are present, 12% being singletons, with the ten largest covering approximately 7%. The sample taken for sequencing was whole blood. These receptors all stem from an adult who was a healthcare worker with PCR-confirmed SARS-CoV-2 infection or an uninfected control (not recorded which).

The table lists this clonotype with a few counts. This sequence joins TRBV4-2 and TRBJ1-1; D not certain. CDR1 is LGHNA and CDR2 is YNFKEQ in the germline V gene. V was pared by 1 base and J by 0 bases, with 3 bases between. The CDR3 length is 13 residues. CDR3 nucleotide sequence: TGTGCCAGCAGCCAAGGTATGAACACTGAAGCTTTCTTT. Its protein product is CASSQGMNTEAFF.

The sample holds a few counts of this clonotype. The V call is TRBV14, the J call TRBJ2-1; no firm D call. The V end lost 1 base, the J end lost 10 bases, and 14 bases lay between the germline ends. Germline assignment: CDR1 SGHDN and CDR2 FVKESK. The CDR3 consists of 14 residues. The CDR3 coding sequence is TGTGCCAGCAGCCAAGTTAGAAAGGTTGGGGAGCAGTTCTTC. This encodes CASSQVRKVGEQFF.

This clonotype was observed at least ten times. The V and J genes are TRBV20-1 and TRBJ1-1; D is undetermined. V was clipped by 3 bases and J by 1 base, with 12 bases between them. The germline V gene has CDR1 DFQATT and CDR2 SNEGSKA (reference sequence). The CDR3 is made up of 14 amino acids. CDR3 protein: CSARGGVRNTEAFF. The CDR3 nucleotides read TGCAGTGCTAGGGGCGGGGTCCGGAACACTGAAGCTTTCTTT.

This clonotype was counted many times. CDR3: CSAERGANTEAFF. CDR3 DNA sequence: TGCAGTGCTGAAAGGGGGGCGAACACTGAAGCTTTCTTT. This chain links TRBV20-1 with TRBJ1-1; D is perhaps TRBD1 (6 bases). Germline V lookup: CDR1 DFQATT, CDR2 SNEGSKA (reference sequence). V lost 5 bases to trimming and J lost 1 base, with 11 bases between them. The CDR3 covers 13 residues.

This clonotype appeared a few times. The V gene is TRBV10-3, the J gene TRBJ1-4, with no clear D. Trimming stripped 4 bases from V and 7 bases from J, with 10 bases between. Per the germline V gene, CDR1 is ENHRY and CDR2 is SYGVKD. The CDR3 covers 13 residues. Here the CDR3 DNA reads TGTGCCATCAGTGTTCAGGAGGGTGAAAAACTGTTTTTT. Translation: CAISVQEGEKLFF.

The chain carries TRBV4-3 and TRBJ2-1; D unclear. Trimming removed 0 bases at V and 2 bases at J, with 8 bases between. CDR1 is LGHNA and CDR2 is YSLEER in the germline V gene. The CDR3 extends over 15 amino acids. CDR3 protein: CASSQDPRAYNEQFF. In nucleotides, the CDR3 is TGCGCCAGCAGCCAAGATCCTAGGGCCTACAATGAGCAGTTCTTC.

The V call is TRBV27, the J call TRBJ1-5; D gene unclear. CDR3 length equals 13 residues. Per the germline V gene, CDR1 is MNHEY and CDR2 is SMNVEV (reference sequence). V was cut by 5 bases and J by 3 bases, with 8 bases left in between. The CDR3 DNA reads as TGTGCCAGCAGTCCCAGTCCCAATCAGCCCCAGCATTTT. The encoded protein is CASSPSPNQPQHF.

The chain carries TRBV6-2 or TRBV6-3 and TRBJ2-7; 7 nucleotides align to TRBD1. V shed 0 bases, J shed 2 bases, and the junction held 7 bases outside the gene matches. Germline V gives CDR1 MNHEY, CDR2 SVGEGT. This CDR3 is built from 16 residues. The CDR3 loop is CASSYSTGPRAYEQYF. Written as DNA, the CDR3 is TGTGCCAGCAGTTACTCGACAGGGCCAAGGGCCTACGAGCAGTACTTC.

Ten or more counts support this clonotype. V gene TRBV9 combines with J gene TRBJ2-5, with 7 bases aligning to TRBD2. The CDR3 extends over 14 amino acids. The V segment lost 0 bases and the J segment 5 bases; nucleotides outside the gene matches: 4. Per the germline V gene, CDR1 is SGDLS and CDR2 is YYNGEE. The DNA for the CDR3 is TGTGCCAGCAGCGTAGGCGGGAGTGGGGAGACCCAGTACTTC. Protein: CASSVGGSGETQYF.